This entry describes one T cell receptor beta chain. This clone occurred once. Its antigen remains undetermined. No per-base quality is available; no much larger clone lies one base away. V loses 5 bases at its end and J loses 2 bases; junction bases beyond the gene matches: 11. The CDR3, from cysteine to phenylalanine, totals 17 residues. Just CDR3 DNA is preserved here, 51 bases in frame from base 1. Looking up the germline V gene yields CDR1 SGHTA and CDR2 FQGNSA. Library prep was done by the immunoSEQ multiplex PCR assay. A mixture of 60 forward primers for TCR Vbeta segments and 13 reverse primers for TCR Jbeta segments was used in the multiplex PCR. The CDR3 region of rearranged TCR beta genes was amplified from genomic DNA with a multiplex PCR assay. The Illumina HiSeq System was used to sequence the amplified TCR beta libraries as 87-base-pair reads. The source study handled its data this way. In a later analysis, around 80 million unique TCR beta chains were counted across the roughly 610 repertoires, and around 10 million of these chains were shared by at least two donors. To remove PCR and sequencing errors, raw reads were error-corrected and collapsed into unique sequences using a nearest-neighbor algorithm that merged closely related sequences. To assign V, D and J gene segments, CDR3 sequences were aligned to IMGT reference sequences. Each retained sequence needed at least a six-nucleotide match to both a V gene segment and a J gene segment. Rearrangements were classified as productive when the CDR3 lacked stop codons and remained in frame with V and J, and all other rearrangements were classified as non-productive. CDR3 was defined according to IMGT convention as the region running from the second conserved V-encoded cysteine to the conserved J-encoded phenylalanine. The earlier analysis of 450 to 750 of the donors excluded any sequence lacking an unambiguous match to a single V gene segment. An earlier analysis of 500 to 700 of the donors classified V segments as functional when productive rearrangements were above 56.7% and as segregating when the standard deviation between donors was above 5%. A statistical classification framework was built for diagnosing cytomegalovirus status from the catalog of TCR beta chain sequences. V and J gene assignment, in a later analysis, came from comparing TCR nucleotide sequences with IMGT/GENE-DB human TR gene sequences. The TCRdist pipeline was used in a later analysis to assign CDR3 sequences and most-parsimonious VDJ recombination scenarios. In a later analysis, each TCR beta chain was defined by its CDR3 amino acid sequence together with its V-gene family, and reads lacking a unique V-gene family were excluded. As a way to deal with suspected cross-contamination and a sequencing artifact, a later analysis dropped under 600 nucleotide sequences that were highly shared and had low generation probability. A later analysis calculated a clonal expansion index for each public chain from normalized within-repertoire ranks of inferred template counts. A later analysis computed generation probabilities with a VDJ recombination model fitted to out-of-frame rearrangements, and checked the results against IGoR. In a later analysis, TCR-TCR, TCR-HLA and TCR-CMV co-occurrence was scored with hypergeometric tests, and a repertoire-size bias correction was applied to TCR pairs. A later analysis estimated false discovery rates by permuting HLA or CMV assignments 20 times. In a later analysis, co-occurring TCRs were grouped with DBSCAN, and TCRdist sequence similarity was added when clustering was performed within HLA-allele-positive subsets. Co-occurrence clustering excluded repertoires with fewer than 30,000 or more than 120,000 public chains, plus five with anomalous nucleotide sharing. TCRdb provides this immuneACCESS table in a form limited to in-frame rearrangements. Some clones are lacking; in checked studies, under half of them reflect an unresolved V gene, and why the rest are absent is not known. The V and J calls and clone size are taken from that table; D and trimming were inferred from the DNA. The sample data list about 220,000 clones, and approximately 88% of these were observed just once. The ten largest clonotypes hold roughly 0.7% of the sample.

The data are from a study of cytomegalovirus exposure and HLA in healthy donors (dated by TCRdb to 2017 to 2019). As for the study more broadly: An earlier analysis of some 500 of the donors reported 250 to 350 Gb of sequence data and about 100 million unique TCR beta sequences from some 180 million T cells. An early release that covered about 640 HLA-typed donors contained about 300 gigabases of sequencing data and around 85 million unique TCR sequences. Of the roughly 400 genotyped donors, approximately 81% were placed in the genetic ancestry cluster associated with self-reported Caucasian donors. The study aimed to test whether cataloging public T cell receptors could reveal signatures of past pathogen exposure. The T cell repertoires of roughly 660 subjects were profiled by immunosequencing and related to cytomegalovirus serostatus. Besides the first cohort of 666 subjects, a separate validation cohort made up of over 95 different subjects was used. To predict cytomegalovirus infection status, the study combined high-throughput TCR immunosequencing, statistical association of individual TCRs with disease status, and machine learning. A later analysis re-examined previously published TCR beta repertoires from more than 600 donors and added high-resolution HLA genotyping to investigate patterns of TCR occurrence. Rather than drawing on any new phenotypic data, the later analysis identified candidate immune exposures from TCR beta sequences and the way those sequences occurred across donors. An earlier analysis of some 500 of the donors used high-throughput TCR beta sequencing to judge whether each TCR beta V gene segment behaved as functional or pseudogenic. Donor age, sex, ethnicity and CMV serostatus were collected together with the repertoire data. Genome-wide SNP genotypes for about 60% of the roughly 670 donors were used in a later genetic analysis, which treated that subset as a discovery cohort. All discovery cohort repertoires had been generated on a single sequencing platform. HLA typing included class I and class II loci at four-digit resolution. The number of donors typed differed by locus, with roughly 620-640 for A, B, C, DRB1 and DQB1, around 500 for DQA1, 600 to 610 for DPA1, and 472 for DPB1. A handful of DR-DQ haplotypes were handled as single units for association and clustering because linkage in the cohort was strong. Among 398 genotyped donors of the cohort, an average of approximately 240,000 unique TCR beta nucleotide sequences were sequenced per donor, roughly 18% of them non-productive.

The cohort was made up of approximately 670 healthy bone marrow donors. At the time of sampling, all cohort members were nominally healthy, though unrecorded immune exposures were likely present. The donor was CMV seronegative and belonged to the group of more than 300 seronegative cohort members. Every donor gave a peripheral blood sample, and the peripheral blood mononuclear cells from that sample were used for TCR beta sequencing. Genomic DNA was extracted from the blood cell samples with the Qiagen DNeasy Blood Extraction Kit. What the study reported, not specific to this receptor: A later genetic analysis associated a missense DCLRE1C variant with V-gene and J-gene trimming of TCR beta chains, and an independent cohort replicated the association. The authors suggested that the approach could potentially be extended to other disease states and immunological phenotypes. In an earlier analysis of 587 of the donors, most TCR beta V segments appeared in productive rearrangements about 87% or about 30% of the time, broadly matching IMGT annotations. Because some donors lacked HLA typing at each locus, the association tests relied only on the typed subset. Strong co-occurrence of HLA alleles, especially DR and DQ, made assigning TCR associations to individual alleles difficult. In a later analysis, 15,000 to 20,000 TCR beta sequences were associated with specific HLA alleles at a false discovery rate of 0.05. Three of the identified cytomegalovirus-associated TCR beta chains were confirmed in vitro to be specific for cytomegalovirus antigens. Some IMGT-functional V segments, including TRBV6-2 and TRBV6-3, could not be told apart with the 87-base-pair reads, so those segments were excluded. Most CMV-associated TCR beta chains appeared to be HLA-restricted in a later analysis, and the HLA associations seemed to be driven largely by CMV exposure. A later analysis reported that several top co-occurrence clusters appeared linked to parvovirus B19, influenza, CMV and Epstein-Barr virus. The presence/absence analyses assumed that sequencing depth was roughly uniform across donors, and that assumption may not be true. The classifier was reported to diagnose cytomegalovirus status with high specificity and sensitivity in both the original cohort and the validation cohort. Because counts were too low, about 15 rarely observed V segments, including chromosome 9 orphons, were left out of the earlier analysis of about 620 of the donors. A later genetic analysis reported fewer N-insertions in productive TCRs among donors in an Asian-associated ancestry cluster than the 666-donor mean. For the cohort, immune exposure information was limited to CMV serostatus. A cluster of highly shared sequence variants was judged likely to be a technical artifact of the sequencing pipeline. Linkage disequilibrium might explain the correlated functional status among segregating V segments, but an unknown experimental factor could not be ruled out. A further reported finding was that TCR beta sequences accurately predicted the HLA-A and HLA-B alleles for most subjects in the first cohort. In this cohort, only TCR beta chains were sequenced, and detectable features were limited by the absence of alpha or paired-chain data. In a later analysis, HLA-associated TCR beta chains showed more clonal expansion and lower generation probabilities than non-associated chains that were equally common. In a later analysis, TCR association rates were found to vary across HLA loci, with the most associated TCRs seen for DRB1 alleles and the fewest for HLA-C alleles. Most TCR sequences were observed very rarely across donors, whereas some public TCRs were present in many individuals. A total of 150 to 200 TCR beta chains were listed by the study as associated with cytomegalovirus.

The chain is made from TRBV7-2 and TRBJ1-5, with 8 central nucleotides matching TRBD1. The sample taken for sequencing was PBMCs. This receptor was taken from a boy between 2 and 10 years old in good health and CMV-seronegative. Read as DNA, the sequence is TGTGCCAGCAGCCTCCGGGACAGGTCGTCGGGCAATCAGCCCCAGCATTTT. Its product reads: CASSLRDRSSGNQPQHF.